This T cell receptor (beta chain) is from a study of blood T cell repertoires in COVID-19. The length of the CDR3 is 15 residues. Germline trimming cut 6 bases from V and 1 base from J; bases unmatched to any gene: 6. Germline V gene sequence: CDR1 SNHLY, CDR2 FYNNEI. Profiling relied on immunoSEQ multiplex PCR, and the TCRdb table lists in-frame clones only, not all of them. This table holds some 350,000 clones, about 90% found once. The sequence was obtained from a young man who had recovered from COVID-19. The V and J genes are TRBV2 and TRBJ2-7; TRBD2 matches at 10 bases. The specimen sequenced was PBMCs or T cells enriched from blood (not recorded which). CDR3 loop: CASRIRTSGSYEQYF. The CDR3 DNA is TGTGCCAGCAGAATTAGGACTAGCGGATCCTACGAGCAGTACTTC.